This T cell receptor (beta chain) was retrieved from a study of OX40 agonist ivuxolimab in advanced cancers. Study overall: Patients in dose escalation had liver, melanoma, kidney or head and neck cancers.

The data were produced by immunoSEQ multiplex PCR, yet TCRdb's version contains in-frame clones alone and is incomplete. Of 40,000 to 50,000 clones in the sample, approximately 84% are singletons; the top ten hold roughly 15%. CDR1 is SGDLS, CDR2 YYNGEE, per germline. CDR3 length equals 15 residues. Trimming left V 6 bases short and J 5 bases short, with 21 bases between. The sample here was CD4+ or CD8+ T cells sorted from blood, taken in a trial of the OX40 agonist ivuxolimab. The chain has TRBV9 and TRBJ2-7; unclear D gene. The sequence came from an adult with an advanced solid tumor such as melanoma, head and neck, liver or kidney cancer. DNA for the CDR3: TGTGCCAGCACACCAGGTAGCCTTTCTCGTAACGAGCAGTACTTC. It is translated as CASTPGSLSRNEQYF.